A single sample is the source of the 6 T cell receptor beta chains below, sequenced in a study of cytomegalovirus exposure and HLA in healthy donors. With 60 Vbeta and 13 Jbeta primers, the PCR was carried out. Sequencing was performed with immunoSEQ multiplex PCR; in TCRdb, only in-frame clones are kept and a portion is missing. This table has over 100,000 clones, over 60% appearing once. The sequencing sample was made of PBMCs. The receptor set was obtained from a woman between 18 and 29 years old in good health and CMV-seropositive.

This clone was detected once. The chain combines TRBV30 with TRBJ2-7; D not certain. CDR3 size: 14 residues. Germline CDR1 is GTSNPN and CDR2 is SVGIG (reference sequence). With 3 bases removed from V and 3 bases from J, the gap between germline ends came to 15 bases. DNA of the CDR3: TGTGCCTGGAGCCGGCCACTACCGGGCTACGAGCAGTACTTC. Residues: CAWSRPLPGYEQYF.

The chain has TRBV5-6 and TRBJ2-1; 8 bases agree with TRBD1. This CDR3 region has 15 residues. From germline, CDR1 is SGHDT and CDR2 YYEEEE. With V trimmed by 4 bases and J by 2 bases, 5 bases remained unmatched. The CDR3 region has the DNA TGTGCCAGCAGCATGACAGGGGCCGCCTACAATGAGCAGTTCTTC. As protein: CASSMTGAAYNEQFF.

The chain recombines TRBV7-9 with TRBJ1-1, with D possibly TRBD1 on 5 matching bases. Trimming removed 5 bases from V and 1 base from J, with 14 bases in between. The CDR3 contains 15 residues. Germline CDR1 reads SEHNR; CDR2 reads FQNEAQ (reference sequence). This CDR3 reads CASSLGVGGNTEAFF. The CDR3 nucleotides are TGTGCCAGCAGCCTGGGGGTGGGAGGGAACACTGAAGCTTTCTTT.

This chain links TRBV9 with TRBJ2-1, with 8 nucleotides matching TRBD2. Germline CDR1 and CDR2: SGDLS and YYNGEE. The CDR3 covers 15 residues. V shed 4 bases, J shed 13 bases, and the junction held 16 bases outside the gene matches. CDR3 region: CASSIDWESTSEQFF. The DNA for the CDR3 is TGTGCCAGCAGCATCGATTGGGAGTCGACTAGCGAACAGTTCTTC.

The chain links TRBV27 to TRBJ1-4; a possible D gene is TRBD1 (5 bases). The CDR3 length is 15 residues. V was cut by 3 bases and J by 4 bases, with 12 bases left in between. Germline loops: CDR1 MNHEY, CDR2 SMNVEV (reference sequence). The CDR3 bases are TGTGCCAGCAGTTTTAACGGGGGGGGTAATGAAAAACTGTTTTTT. This translates into CASSFNGGGNEKLFF.

The V gene is TRBV27, the J gene TRBJ2-3; possible D gene TRBD2, 6 bases. The CDR3 covers 15 residues. The germline V gene encodes CDR1 MNHEY and CDR2 SMNVEV (reference sequence). Deletions cut 5 bases from V and 4 bases from J, with 16 bases between. CDR3 in DNA: TGTGCCAGCAGTCCCCGGGTAGCGGACCCAGATACGCAGTATTTT. The encoded protein is CASSPRVADPDTQYF.